Sequencing of this T cell receptor beta chain was carried out in a study of T-cell reconstitution after alpha-beta-depleted transplantation in children. Construction of the TCRbeta library involved unique molecular identifiers. Using its own MiXCR run on the PCR reads, TCRdb lists one record per CDR3 protein. The sample shows roughly 500,000 distinct CDR3 sequences, approximately 32% of them seen only once. Losses at the gene ends were 2 bases for V and 5 bases for J; bases not matched to a gene: 4. The CDR3 covers 13 residues. Germline V CDR1 and CDR2: DFQATT, SNEGSKA (reference sequence). The TCR was taken from a human donor who donated a stem cell graft to a child with aplastic anemia. The chain is built from TRBV20-1 and TRBJ1-1, with TRBD1 identical over 8 bases. The source material was PBMCs from the stem cell graft donor, sampled from the stem cell graft. The CDR3 region has the DNA TGCAGTGCTAGATCAGGGGGCAGGACTGAAGCTTTCTTT. Translating gives CSARSGGRTEAFF.